This T cell receptor beta chain is drawn from a study of T cells after yellow fever vaccination (dated by TCRdb to about 2019). Regarding the study in general: The SMART-Seq v4 Ultra Low Input RNA kit was used to prepare libraries from fractions with low cell numbers. Bulk TCR alpha and beta repertoires were sequenced longitudinally to track T-cell clones before and after primary and booster YFV17D yellow fever vaccination. Two healthy male donors, one aged 18 to 29 and one aged 30 to 40 years, made up the cohort. Blood was drawn at multiple timepoints before and after primary and secondary immunization, with bulk PBMC replicates and cell subsets isolated.

TCR cDNA was synthesized by 5'RACE template switching, which introduced a universal primer site and unique molecular identifiers. cDNA synthesis was primed from both the TCR alpha and TCR beta constant segments. Library amplification used two PCR steps, and the second PCR step added sample barcodes and sequencing adapters. Sequencing of libraries was performed on Illumina HiSeq 2500 (2x100 bp) or NovaSeq (2x150 bp). As for the authors' bioinformatics: MIGEC handled demultiplexing of reads and collapsing into UMI consensus sequences, while MiXCR performed V(D)J alignment. Vaccine-responding clonotypes were identified with edgeR using replicate PBMC samples, with FDR below 0.01 and a log2 fold change above 5 up to day 15 being required. Each bulk clonotype received a CD4 or CD8 identity based on whether the sequenced CD4 or CD8 repertoire contained that clonotype at higher abundance. TCRdb itself trimmed the public reads at Q25 with fastp, ran MiXCR and retained productive beta chains. Every entry covers one CDR3 protein and lists the most common genes and DNA from its rows. What appears here as the V and J calls and clone size reflects TCRdb's work, not the paper's. Recorded for this sample are 200,000 to 250,000 distinct CDR3 sequences; 6% to 7.5% of them occurred a single time. The ten largest clones take up 0.85% of the sample.

This clonotype was picked up a small number of times. Its antigen is unknown. Qualities for individual bases were not recorded, and no much larger clone is one base off. What the study reported, not specific to this receptor: Because abundant contaminating clonotypes from the bulk population could be contained in FACS-sorted repertoires, computational filtering was required. Because only two donors were included in the study, the extent to which the findings can be generalized is limited. After the booster, most clones that had expanded after primary vaccination were detected again (about 97% of CD4 and 88% of CD8), suggesting broad maintenance of memory. A small share of clonotypes was detected in both CD4 and CD8 compartments, with the overlap likely arising from convergent recombination. The secondary T-cell response was weaker than the primary response but faster, peaking on day 5 instead of day 15.

Looking up the germline V gene yields CDR1 MDHEN and CDR2 SYDVKM. V loses 1 base of germline sequence and J loses 0 bases, and the interval between the two ends is 7 bases. From its cysteine to its phenylalanine, the CDR3 spans 14 amino acids. The CDR3 DNA has 42 bases and is translated from base 1. The treatment or condition label, as the study defines it: live attenuated yellow fever vaccine strain. PBMCs were isolated from peripheral blood using a standard Ficoll-Paque protocol. CD4 and CD8 T-cell fractions were isolated with Dynabeads CD4 and CD8 positive selection kits. TriZol was used to extract RNA from bulk PBMCs, CD4 and CD8 fractions, and dextramer-positive and dextramer-negative fractions.

The source material was CD4+ T cells sorted from PBMCs, sampled 15 days after the yellow fever booster vaccination. The source is a man under 40 who received the YFV17D yellow fever vaccine. Here the chain combines TRBV28 and TRBJ2-7; no D gene is confidently identified. The CDR3 region: CASSLFHSSYEQYF. The sequenced DNA is TGTGCCAGCAGTTTATTTCACAGCTCCTACGAGCAGTACTTC.